The table lists the clone carrying this TCR beta chain with many counts. The antigen is undetermined. This record comes from a study of T cell repertoires in cytomegalovirus infection. General study points: It was HLA-C-restricted CMV-specific TCR beta clonotypes that dominated the response ex vivo.

CDR1 SGHAT and CDR2 FQNNGV come from the germline V gene. This CDR3 has 16 amino acids. Trimming left V 3 bases short and J 4 bases short, with 15 bases between. TCRdb processed the reads anew with MiXCR; each CDR3 protein has one entry. The sample records about 150,000 distinct CDR3 sequences, 23% being singletons. The receptor was derived from a human donor in good health (CMV status not recorded). Some clones in this sample may be carry-over from other donors' samples. The chain recombines TRBV11-2 with TRBJ2-2; D perhaps matches TRBD2 (6 bases). The source material was PBMCs. CDR3 coding DNA: TGTGCCAGCAGCTTGGCCGGGACTGGGGGCACCGGGGAGCTGTTTTTT. Translating it yields CASSLAGTGGTGELFF.